The T cell receptor beta chain under discussion was sequenced for a study of siplizumab effects on memory and regulatory T cells. Points on this clone: Its specificity is not known.

Study-wide points: Siplizumab significantly decreased alloreactive sequences from unstimulated CD4+ memory cells. Memory cells seemed less diverse than naive T cells, which also seemed major contributors to the alloresponse.

The germline V gene encodes CDR1 SEHNR and CDR2 FQNEAQ (reference sequence). V was pared by 3 bases and J by 4 bases, with 12 bases between. This CDR3 contains 14 residues. Profiling relied on immunoSEQ multiplex PCR, and the TCRdb table lists in-frame clones only, not all of them. Of some 73,000 clones detected, around 93% appear once; the ten largest clones hold 4% to 5.5%. The receptor comes from a human donor in good health. The sample taken for sequencing was CD8+ T cells sorted from blood. This chain connects TRBV7-9 to TRBJ1-2; D gene uncertain. CDR3 sequence: CASSFGRSIYGYTF. The DNA for the CDR3 is TGTGCCAGCAGCTTTGGCAGGTCCATCTATGGCTACACCTTC.